The next 19 T cell receptor beta chains were all read from a single sample in a study of cytomegalovirus exposure and HLA in healthy donors. Researchers ran the PCR with 60 Vbeta and 13 Jbeta primers. The protocol was immunoSEQ multiplex PCR, while the TCRdb copy is restricted to in-frame clones and leaves out a portion. The sample consists of fewer than 80,000 clones, about four fifths of them appearing once. The sample was PBMCs. The receptors shown here come from a woman in her 30s in good health and CMV-seronegative.

This rearrangement joins TRBV6-5 to TRBJ2-7, with 14 nucleotides matching TRBD2. There are 15 residues in the CDR3. With V trimmed by 4 bases and J by 4 bases, 3 bases remained unmatched. Germline V gives CDR1 MNHEY, CDR2 SVGAGI. CDR3 DNA: TGTGCCAGCAGTTGGGGACTAGCGGGAGAGTACGAGCAGTACTTC. Amino acids: CASSWGLAGEYEQYF.

This chain connects TRBV2 to TRBJ1-5; D unresolved. V gave up 7 bases and J gave up 0 bases, with 13 bases separating them. From germline, CDR1 is SNHLY and CDR2 FYNNEI. This CDR3 contains 15 residues. CDR3 DNA: TGTGCCAGCAAACCAGAATCCCATAGCAATCAGCCCCAGCATTTT. As protein: CASKPESHSNQPQHF. Using reference TRBV2 and TRBJ1-5 for the parts outside the CDR3, the full variable domain is EPEVTQTPSHQVTQMGQEVILRCVPISNHLYFYWYRQILGQKVEFLVSFYNNEISEKSEIFDDQFSVERPDGSNFTLKIRSTKLEDSAMYFCASKPESHSNQPQHFGDGTRLSIL.

This clone was counted only a few times. The chain is built from TRBV5-1 and TRBJ1-1; tentatively, D is TRBD1 (5 bases). V shed 0 bases and J shed 1 base, with 13 bases lying between them. The CDR3 totals 16 residues. Germline V lookup: CDR1 SGHRS, CDR2 YFSETQ. CDR3 amino acids: CASSLAPGHQNTEAFF. Written as DNA, the CDR3 is TGCGCCAGCAGCTTGGCCCCAGGACACCAGAACACTGAAGCTTTCTTT.

Only one count was recorded for this clone. V gene TRBV9 combines with J gene TRBJ2-1, with TRBD2 identical over 13 bases. The V gene's germline CDR1 is SGDLS and CDR2 YYNGEE. The CDR3 contains 17 residues. Trimming at V came to 4 bases and at J to 4 bases, leaving 8 bases not matched to a gene. CDR3 region: CASSPRATSGRYNEQFF. The CDR3 DNA is TGTGCCAGCAGCCCTCGGGCGACTAGCGGGAGGTACAATGAGCAGTTCTTC. The full variable domain, its missing parts supplied by reference TRBV9 and TRBJ2-1, is DSGVTQTPKHLITATGQRVTLRCSPRSGDLSVYWYQQSLDQGLQFLIQYYNGEERAKGNILERFSAQQFPDLHSELNLSSLELGDSALYFCASSPRATSGRYNEQFFGPGTRLTVL.

J is TRBJ1-1 and V is TRBV11-2; tentative D call: TRBD1 (6 bases). Germline CDR1 reads SGHAT; CDR2 reads FQNNGV. The CDR3 is 14 residues long. Trimming pared 3 bases from V and 4 bases from J, leaving 12 bases between. CDR3 amino acids: CASSFNRVSTEAFF. The CDR3 DNA follows: TGTGCCAGCAGCTTCAACAGGGTGTCCACTGAAGCTTTCTTT.

The V gene is TRBV6-5, the J gene TRBJ2-7; TRBD1 might be the D (5 bases). V shed 5 bases and J shed 0 bases, with 11 bases lying between them. Germline-derived CDR1 and CDR2 are MNHEY and SVGAGI. This CDR3 has 14 amino acids. The CDR3 nucleotides are TGTGCCAGCAGTGTGGGGCCCAGCTCCTACGAGCAGTACGTC. Translation gives CASSVGPSSYEQYV.

This clone showed up just a few times. This chain joins TRBV6-1 and TRBJ2-7, with D possibly matching TRBD2 (6 bases). The CDR3 spans 15 residues. Germline assignment: CDR1 MNHNS and CDR2 SASEGT. Trimming took off 4 bases at V and 7 bases at J, with 20 bases between the two ends. CDR3 residues: CASSGPGLGAREQYV. CDR3 coding DNA: TGTGCCAGCAGTGGGCCGGGACTTGGAGCTAGAGAGCAGTACGTC.

The V gene is TRBV6-5, the J gene TRBJ2-1; the D is unclear. The CDR3 extends over 15 amino acids. Germline CDR1 and CDR2: MNHEY and SVGAGI. Trimming removed 0 bases from V and 5 bases from J, with 11 bases in between. The CDR3 sequence is CASSYSIDFHNEQFF. Written as DNA, the CDR3 is TGTGCCAGCAGTTACTCGATAGACTTCCACAATGAGCAGTTCTTC.

CDR3 in amino acids: CASRILGQGAQSGANVLTF. The DNA of the CDR3 is TGTGCCAGTAGAATCCTGGGACAGGGGGCACAATCTGGGGCCAACGTCCTGACTTTC. This chain uses TRBV19 with TRBJ2-6; 12 bases align to TRBD1. The CDR3 is made up of 19 amino acids. Unmatched junction bases numbered 10, after V lost 6 bases and J lost 1 base. Germline V gene lookup returns CDR1 LNHDA and CDR2 SQIVND (reference sequence).

This clone has only one observation. The chain carries TRBV28 and TRBJ2-7; D is perhaps TRBD1 (6 bases). The CDR3 covers 14 residues. Trimming shortened V by 5 bases and J by 2 bases, and 13 bases separated the two germline ends. From germline, CDR1 is MDHEN and CDR2 SYDVKM. CDR3 protein: CASSLGTFPYEQYF. For the CDR3, the DNA is TGTGCCAGCAGTCTGGGGACATTTCCCTACGAGCAGTACTTC.

The chain links TRBV11-2 to TRBJ2-5; 12 positions agree with TRBD2. V was clipped by 1 base and J by 6 bases; unmatched bases: 9. CDR1 SGHAT and CDR2 FQNNGV come from the germline V gene. The CDR3 spans 17 residues. The CDR3: CASSLGSGLAGRKTQYF. The DNA of the CDR3 is TGTGCCAGCAGCTTAGGATCCGGACTAGCGGGACGTAAGACCCAGTACTTC.

The rearrangement joins TRBV5-4 to TRBJ2-6; D unresolved. Germline V CDR1 and CDR2: SGHNT, YYREEE (reference sequence). V was trimmed by 4 bases and J by 4 bases, leaving 12 bases between them. This CDR3 is 15 amino acids long. CDR3 coding DNA: TGTGCCAGCAGCGCGAAATCTTTCGGGGCCAACGTCCTGACTTTC. This gives the protein CASSAKSFGANVLTF.

The rearrangement joins TRBV2 to TRBJ2-7; TRBD1 agrees at 8 bases. Per germline, CDR1 SNHLY and CDR2 FYNNEI. V trimming: 8 bases; J trimming: 5 bases; junction bases outside the gene matches: 8. The CDR3 has 13 residues. The CDR3 DNA reads TGTGCCAGCCGCCTGGACAGGGTTGACGAGCAGTACTTC. This encodes CASRLDRVDEQYF.

The chain combines TRBV7-2 with TRBJ1-3; D possibly corresponds to TRBD1 (6 bases). Germline loops: CDR1 SGHTA, CDR2 FQGNSA. The CDR3 spans 17 residues. The V end was cut by 10 bases, the J end by 0 bases, with 22 bases between. In nucleotides, the CDR3 is TGTGCCACGCGTTTAAGAGGGGGTTGGAGCTCTGGAAACACCATATATTTT. It is translated as CATRLRGGWSSGNTIYF.

This chain connects TRBV6-1 to TRBJ1-1; D call uncertain. V shed 2 bases and J shed 0 bases, with 10 bases lying between them. From germline, CDR1 is MNHNS and CDR2 SASEGT. This CDR3 has 15 amino acids. CDR3 sequence (DNA): TGTGCCAGCAGTGAATTCGGCAGGATGAACACTGAAGCTTTCTTT. It is translated as CASSEFGRMNTEAFF.

J is TRBJ2-7 and V is TRBV29-1; TRBD1 matches at 8 bases. CDR1 and CDR2 (germline): SQVTM, ANQGSEA. The V and J ends lost 0 bases and 4 bases, in that order; junction bases with no gene match: 11. The CDR3 has 16 amino acids. This CDR3 is CSVEDLQETGVYEQYF. The CDR3 nucleotides read TGCAGCGTTGAAGATCTTCAGGAGACAGGGGTGTACGAGCAGTACTTC.

This clone appeared a few times. The rearrangement joins TRBV5-6 to TRBJ2-5; 11 bases fit TRBD2. J was trimmed by 5 bases and V by 0 bases; bases with no gene match: 6. This CDR3 has 16 residues. Germline CDR1 reads SGHDT; CDR2 reads YYEEEE. The CDR3 DNA reads TGTGCCAGCAGCTTGGAACTAGCGGGAGAGGGGGAGACCCAGTACTTC. Amino acids: CASSLELAGEGETQYF.

This clone showed up just a few times. The chain carries TRBV18 and TRBJ2-4, with 7 nucleotides matching TRBD1. V lost 6 bases to trimming and J lost 6 bases; unmatched junction nucleotides: 11. Germline lookup yields CDR1 KGHSH and CDR2 LQKENI. This CDR3 comprises 15 residues. The CDR3 reads CASSTTRGGGNIQYF. CDR3 bases: TGTGCCAGCTCCACAACGAGAGGGGGCGGAAACATTCAGTACTTC.

The rearrangement joins TRBV5-4 to TRBJ1-2; D possibly corresponds to TRBD1 (5 bases). The CDR3 has 14 amino acids. V lost 4 bases and J lost 5, with 15 bases in between. The germline gives CDR1 SGHNT, CDR2 YYREEE (reference sequence). The DNA of the CDR3 is TGTGCCAGCAGCCTTGGGGGGTTGGGGTATGGCTACACCTTC. Translated: CASSLGGLGYGYTF.